These 25 T cell receptor beta chains share one sample of origin, sequenced in a study of regulatory T cells in long-lasting Graves disease. Time point of the sample: newly diagnosed GD, antithyroid drugs for less than 3 months. After RNA was extracted from PBMCs, the TCR library was made from it. HTBI primers from iRepertoire and Arm-PCR of CDR3 regions yielded the TCR beta libraries. TCRdb reprocessed the multiplex PCR reads with MiXCR, giving one entry per CDR3 protein. The sample records over 450,000 distinct CDR3 sequences, around 12% being singletons. The same sample was also studied in work on T cells in Graves' hyperthyroidism and ophthalmopathy.

Material: peripheral blood mononuclear cells (PBMCs), obtained at new diagnosis, from a patient treated with antithyroid drugs. The receptors come from a woman younger than 45 with Graves disease.

This clonotype was observed at least ten times. The rearrangement links TRBV11-3 to TRBJ2-7; 10 nucleotides match TRBD2. The CDR3 runs 14 residues. CDR1 and CDR2 from the germline V gene are SGHNT and YENEEA. V lost 8 bases and J lost 3; bases outside the gene matches: 7. The CDR3 protein is CASSSGSRLYEQYF. CDR3 coding DNA: TGTGCCAGCTCTAGCGGGAGCCGCCTCTACGAGCAGTACTTC.

This clonotype was counted at least ten times. The chain recombines TRBV28 with TRBJ2-3, with TRBD1 matching 7 bases. V was clipped by 5 bases and J by 7 bases; unmatched bases: 12. The CDR3 extends over 15 amino acids. The V gene's germline CDR1 is MDHEN and CDR2 SYDVKM. The CDR3, as DNA: TGTGCCAGCAGTAACCCGACAGGGAGTGTCTATACGCAGTATTTT. Protein sequence: CASSNPTGSVYTQYF.

This clonotype was counted between two and nine times. J is TRBJ2-2 and V is TRBV6-2 or TRBV6-3, with no clear D. This CDR3 comprises 13 residues. The V end was cut by 0 bases, the J end by 8 bases, with 7 bases between. Germline loops: CDR1 MNHEY, CDR2 SVGEGT. CDR3 DNA: TGTGCCAGCAGTTACTCGCGGATTGGGGAGCTGTTTTTT. Translation gives CASSYSRIGELFF.

This clonotype came up many times. The chain couples TRBV27 to TRBJ1-5; 8 nucleotides agree with TRBD1. Germline CDR1 MNHEY, CDR2 SMNVEV (reference sequence). The CDR3 is 15 residues long. With 6 bases clipped from V and 6 bases from J, the junction kept 10 bases outside the gene matches. Here the CDR3 reads CASRTLGQGGQPQHF. As DNA, the CDR3 is TGTGCCAGCAGAACCCTCGGACAGGGTGGTCAGCCCCAGCATTTT.

This clonotype was seen many times. This chain joins TRBV10-2 and TRBJ1-1; TRBD1 agrees at 8 bases. Trimming at V came to 8 bases and at J to 11 bases, leaving 10 bases not matched to a gene. The CDR3 runs to 12 residues. Germline values: CDR1 WSHSY, CDR2 SAAADI. The CDR3 region is CASSTGGTRAFF. CDR3 DNA: TGCGCCAGCTCAACAGGGGGGACTCGGGCTTTCTTT.

This clonotype showed up many times. The chain uses TRBV20-1 and TRBJ1-1, with TRBD1 as a possible D gene (6 bases). The CDR3 length is 11 residues. V was pared by 5 bases and J by 8 bases, with 12 bases between. Germline V CDR1 and CDR2: DFQATT, SNEGSKA (reference sequence). The CDR3 DNA reads as TGCAGTGCTCCCCAGGGGACCGAAGCTTTCTTT. Residues: CSAPQGTEAFF.

Concerning this clonotype itself: A clone one base away is much larger, so this may be a read error. The CDR3 ends on some other residue instead of the conserved phenylalanine or tryptophan, so this is likely a read error. The CDR3 nucleotides read TGTGCCAGCGGATACAAACCGGACAGTTTAGACCAGCCCCAGCATCTT. As protein: CASGYKPDSLDQPQHL. This chain uses TRBV2 with TRBJ1-5; TRBD1 is a possible D gene (6 bases). Per germline, CDR1 SNHLY and CDR2 FYNNEI. V lost 8 bases and J lost 7, with 24 bases in between. This CDR3 spans 16 amino acids.

This clonotype was picked up many times. The chain has TRBV20-1 and TRBJ1-4, with 8 bases fitting TRBD1. Trimming removed 3 bases from V and 8 bases from J; junction bases left unmatched: 8. The CDR3 has 14 residues. Germline V CDR1 and CDR2: DFQATT, SNEGSKA (reference sequence). The CDR3 DNA sequence: TGCAGTGCTAGGGCGGGACAGGTGGCCGAAAAACTGTTTTTT. It specifies CSARAGQVAEKLFF.

This clonotype was counted at least ten times. The DNA of the CDR3 is TGTGCCAGCAGTCCTCTTCCGGGACAGGTAGACACTGAAGCTTTCTTT. Residues: CASSPLPGQVDTEAFF. The rearrangement joins TRBV12-3 or TRBV12-4 to TRBJ1-1; 8 positions agree with TRBD1. The CDR3 is made up of 16 amino acids. Germline trimming cut 5 bases from V and 3 bases from J; bases unmatched to any gene: 11.

This clonotype showed up many times. The chain carries TRBV3-1 and TRBJ1-1; the match to TRBD1 covers 7 bases. The J segment lost 1 base and the V segment lost 1 base, leaving 0 bases of the junction unmatched. The germline gives CDR1 LGHDT, CDR2 YNNKEL (reference sequence). This CDR3 has 14 residues. The CDR3 DNA sequence: TGTGCCAGCAGCCAAGGGACAGGGAACACTGAAGCTTTCTTT. It specifies CASSQGTGNTEAFF.

This clonotype was recorded at least ten times. The chain carries TRBV7-8 and TRBJ2-5; no clear D gene. The germline V gene has CDR1 SGHVS and CDR2 FQNEAQ. There are 18 residues in the CDR3. V gave up 1 base and J gave up 2 bases, with 20 bases separating them. The CDR3 reads CASSLGRRSGRYQETQYF. The CDR3 nucleotides read TGTGCCAGCAGCTTAGGGCGCCGGTCAGGTCGTTATCAAGAGACCCAGTACTTC.

This clonotype was seen a handful of times. The chain joins TRBV3-1 to TRBJ2-5; D gene unclear. The DNA end lines up better with TRBJ2-1; the J call may be wrong. Germline CDR1 reads LGHDT; CDR2 reads YNNKEL (reference sequence). There are 14 residues in the CDR3. CDR3 in DNA: TGTGCCAGCAGCCAAGAGTCCGCGTTTAGAGGGCAGTTCTTC. It yields the protein CASSQESAFRGQFF.

With regard to this clonotype: A read error may explain this, as a much larger clone is one base away. The chain recombines TRBV28 with TRBJ1-3; TRBD1 might be the D (5 bases). This CDR3 spans 16 amino acids. Germline lookup yields CDR1 MDHEN and CDR2 SYDVKM. V was cut by 5 bases and J by 0 bases, with 14 bases left in between. DNA for the CDR3: TGTGCCAGCAGTAGTAGGGACTCCAGCTCTGGAAACACCATATATTTT. Residues: CASSSRDSSSGNTIYF. Drawing the rest from reference TRBV28 and TRBJ1-3, the complete variable domain is DVKVTQSSRYLVKRTGEKVFLECVQDMDHENMFWYRQDPGLGLRLIYFSYDVKMKEKGDIPEGYSVSREKKERFSLILESASTNQTSMYLCASSSRDSSSGNTIYFGEGSWLTVV.

The genes are TRBV5-4 and TRBJ2-2; 9 bases fit TRBD1. V was pared by 4 bases and J by 4 bases, with 8 bases of the junction left unmatched. The CDR3 is 16 amino acids. From germline, CDR1 is SGHNT and CDR2 YYREEE (reference sequence). DNA for the CDR3: TGTGCCAGCAGCCCTATAGGACAGGGGCGCACCGGGGAGCTGTTTTTT. Protein sequence: CASSPIGQGRTGELFF.

This clonotype was counted a few times. This sequence joins TRBV20-1 and TRBJ2-7; D gene unclear. Germline assignment: CDR1 DFQATT and CDR2 SNEGSKA (reference sequence). The CDR3 length is 13 residues. The germline V and J ends were trimmed by 3 bases and 3 bases, with 12 bases remaining between them. The CDR3 sequence is CSARTQPLYEQYF. Here the CDR3 DNA reads TGCAGTGCTAGGACTCAACCCCTCTACGAGCAGTACTTC.

This clonotype was detected ten times or more. V and J are TRBV6-2 or TRBV6-3 and TRBJ1-6; D ambiguous. The V end was cut by 2 bases, the J end by 0 bases, with 8 bases between. The CDR3 runs 16 residues. The germline V gene encodes CDR1 MNHEY and CDR2 SVGEGT. The CDR3 region has the DNA TGTGCCAGCAGTTACATGGAGAGCTCCTATAATTCACCCCTCCACTTT. Protein: CASSYMESSYNSPLHF.

This clonotype has a handful of counts. V and J are TRBV27 and TRBJ2-4, with 7 bases aligning to TRBD1. Trimming removed 7 bases from V and 8 bases from J; junction bases left unmatched: 11. Germline V gene data show CDR1 as MNHEY and CDR2 as SMNVEV (reference sequence). The CDR3 sequence is 14 residues long. The CDR3 sequence: CASTTDRFKDIQYF. The CDR3 bases are TGTGCCAGCACAACGGACAGGTTTAAGGACATTCAGTACTTC.

The chain has TRBV6-5 and TRBJ1-1; 7 bases map to TRBD1. V gave up 3 bases and J gave up 3 bases; unmatched junction bases: 7. The CDR3 contains 15 residues. Germline V gives CDR1 MNHEY, CDR2 SVGAGI. This chain's CDR3 is CASSYLRGPDTEAFF. The CDR3 DNA sequence: TGTGCCAGCAGTTATTTAAGGGGGCCGGACACTGAAGCTTTCTTT.

In its sample, this clonotype was seen many times. The genes are TRBV12-3 or TRBV12-4 and TRBJ2-7; 7 bases align to TRBD1. This CDR3 spans 14 amino acids. Unmatched junction bases numbered 8, after V lost 5 bases and J lost 4 bases. The CDR3 loop reads CASSLTGTAYEQYF. CDR3 in DNA: TGTGCCAGCAGTCTAACCGGGACAGCTTACGAGCAGTACTTC.

Only a few counts were recorded for this clonotype. The rearrangement links TRBV7-9 to TRBJ1-1, with 8 bases fitting TRBD1. Germline V gene lookup returns CDR1 SEHNR and CDR2 FQNEAQ (reference sequence). This CDR3 has 16 residues. The V and J ends lost 2 bases and 6 bases, in that order; junction bases with no gene match: 11. The DNA of the CDR3 is TGTGCCAGCAGCTTAATCGGGAACAGGGGGGGAGCTGAAGCTTTCTTT. It yields the protein CASSLIGNRGGAEAFF.

This clonotype was detected many times. The chain has TRBV25-1 and TRBJ2-2, with a possible D match to TRBD1 (6 bases). The germline V and J ends were trimmed by 2 bases and 7 bases, with 8 bases remaining between them. CDR1 is MGHDK and CDR2 is SYGVNS in the germline V gene. This CDR3 spans 13 amino acids. This chain's CDR3 is CASSESRGGELFF. CDR3 DNA sequence: TGTGCCAGCAGTGAAAGCAGGGGCGGGGAGCTGTTTTTT.

The chain has TRBV3-1 and TRBJ2-4; 9 nucleotides match TRBD1. From germline, CDR1 is LGHDT and CDR2 YNNKEL (reference sequence). This CDR3 region has 14 residues. V was pared by 5 bases and J by 6 bases, with 5 bases of the junction left unmatched. For the CDR3, the DNA is TGTGCCAGCAGCAAACAGGGGGCGGGAAACATTCAGTACTTC. Translated, it gives CASSKQGAGNIQYF.

This clonotype was observed at least ten times. The J gene is TRBJ1-6, the V gene TRBV15, with D tentatively TRBD1 (6 bases). Germline-derived CDR1 and CDR2 are LNHNV and YYDKDF (reference sequence). The ends were cut back, 3 bases at V and 7 bases at J, with 10 bases in the middle. The CDR3 covers 14 residues. CDR3 in amino acids: CATSRGGQNSPLHF. The DNA for the CDR3 is TGTGCCACCAGCAGGGGTGGACAGAATTCACCCCTCCACTTT.

Of note for this clonotype: A read error likely explains this, since a far larger clone differs by one base. The chain couples TRBV11-3 to TRBJ2-1, with 11 bases matching TRBD1. V shed 3 bases, J shed 3 bases, and the junction held 10 bases outside the gene matches. This CDR3 has 18 amino acids. CDR1 is SGHNT, CDR2 YENEEA, per germline. The CDR3 here is CASSLGQGGYSFYNEQFF. CDR3 DNA: TGTGCCAGCAGCTTGGGACAGGGGGGATATAGTTTCTACAATGAGCAGTTCTTC.

This clonotype came up many times. V gene TRBV7-9 combines with J gene TRBJ1-1; no clear D. Germline V lookup: CDR1 SEHNR, CDR2 FQNEAQ (reference sequence). V was pared by 6 bases and J by 5 bases, with 19 bases between. The CDR3 runs 15 residues. The CDR3 sequence: CASSRKRVIWTEAFF. CDR3 in DNA: TGTGCCAGCAGTCGGAAAAGGGTGATTTGGACTGAAGCTTTCTTT.